The following is a TCR beta chain sequence with its context. These data come from a study of cytomegalovirus exposure and HLA in healthy donors. V shed 4 bases and J shed 2 bases, with 14 bases lying between them. The CDR3 contains 14 residues. Germline V CDR1 and CDR2: SQVTM, ANQGSEA. The PCR made use of 60 Vbeta and 13 Jbeta primers. Generated by immunoSEQ multiplex PCR, the TCRdb table keeps only in-frame clones and is missing some. The sample consists of roughly 150,000 clones, approximately 80% of them appearing once. The genes are TRBV29-1 and TRBJ2-5, with D perhaps matching TRBD1 (7 bases). This TCR came from a man in his forties or fifties in good health and CMV-seropositive. Source material: PBMCs. This CDR3 reads CSVVRQGGQETQYF. The CDR3 region has the DNA TGCAGCGTTGTACGGCAGGGGGGACAAGAGACCCAGTACTTC. The whole variable domain, filled in from reference TRBV29-1 and TRBJ2-5, reads SAVISQKPSRDICQRGTSLTIQCQVDSQVTMMFWYRQQPGQSLTLIATANQGSEATYESGFVIDKFPISRPNLTFSTLTVSNMSPEDSSIYLCSVVRQGGQETQYFGPGTRLLVL.